These 21 T cell receptor beta chains were sequenced from one sample in a study of blood T cell repertoires in COVID-19. Libraries were prepared by immunoSEQ multiplex PCR; TCRdb keeps only in-frame clonotypes and omits some of them. The sample contains some 60,000 clones, 65% to 90% of which appear only once. Material for sequencing was peripheral blood. These TCRs come from a human donor in a cohort sampled during active COVID-19.

The J gene is TRBJ2-2, the V gene TRBV6-1, with unresolved D. The CDR3 spans 16 residues. V was pared by 2 bases and J by 0 bases, with 10 bases between. Germline V CDR1 and CDR2: MNHNS, SASEGT. The CDR3 spells CASSESRHPNTGELFF. The DNA for the CDR3 is TGTGCCAGCAGTGAATCTAGGCACCCGAACACCGGGGAGCTGTTTTTT.

The V and J genes are TRBV11-3 and TRBJ1-2; weak D call: TRBD1 (6 bases). The CDR3 consists of 14 residues. V was cut by 4 bases and J by 6 bases, with 15 bases left in between. From germline, CDR1 is SGHNT and CDR2 YENEEA. CDR3 in amino acids: CASSSSGQRNGYTF. The CDR3 region has the DNA TGTGCCAGCAGCTCCAGCGGACAGAGGAATGGCTACACCTTC.

V gene TRBV7-7 combines with J gene TRBJ2-7; D may be TRBD1 (7 bases). The CDR3 runs to 15 residues. V dropped 3 bases and J dropped 2 bases, with 14 bases sitting between them. The V gene's germline CDR1 is SSHAT and CDR2 FNYEAQ (reference sequence). In DNA, the CDR3 is TGTGCCAGCAGCTTGGCTCAGGGGGGTGCCTACGAGCAGTACTTC. Encoded protein: CASSLAQGGAYEQYF.

V usage is TRBV4-1 and J usage is TRBJ2-7; tentatively, D is TRBD2 (5 bases). The CDR3 contains 16 residues. Germline V CDR1 and CDR2: MGHRA, YSYEKL. V lost 2 bases to trimming and J lost 2 bases, with 16 bases between them. In DNA form, the CDR3 reads TGCGCCAGCAGCCAACTCGCCCAGGCTAGCCCCTACGAGCAGTACTTC. Translating gives CASSQLAQASPYEQYF.

The chain employs TRBV10-2 and TRBJ1-2, with D maybe TRBD1 (6 bases). CDR1 and CDR2 (germline): WSHSY, SAAADI. This CDR3 has 14 residues. V was shortened by 7 bases and J by 4 bases, with 16 bases between the two germline ends. The CDR3 loop is CASMEPGAFYGYTF. DNA for the CDR3: TGCGCCAGCATGGAGCCAGGGGCCTTCTATGGCTACACCTTC.

V is TRBV7-2 and J is TRBJ1-3; D is perhaps TRBD1 (5 bases). V dropped 5 bases and J dropped 0 bases, with 14 bases sitting between them. This CDR3 comprises 16 residues. From germline, CDR1 is SGHTA and CDR2 FQGNSA. The CDR3 loop is CASSAGTVSSGNTIYF. In DNA, the CDR3 is TGTGCCAGCAGCGCGGGGACGGTGTCCTCTGGAAACACCATATATTTT. Combining the CDR3 with reference TRBV7-2 and TRBJ1-3 gives the whole variable domain GAGVSQSPSNKVTEKGKDVELRCDPISGHTALYWYRQSLGQGLEFLIYFQGNSAPDKSGLPSDRFSAERTGGSVSTLTIQRTQQEDSAVYLCASSAGTVSSGNTIYFGEGSWLTVV.

This rearrangement joins TRBV4-3 to TRBJ2-5, with TRBD2 matching over 9 bases. This CDR3 spans 17 amino acids. After removal of 4 bases from V and 5 bases from J, the junction contained 14 bases not matched to a gene. CDR1 and CDR2 from the germline V gene are LGHNA and YSLEER. CDR3 amino acids: CASSPSGSSGGGETQYF. The DNA of the CDR3 is TGCGCCAGCAGCCCCTCCGGGAGTAGCGGGGGAGGGGAGACCCAGTACTTC.

The chain uses TRBV6-5 and TRBJ2-7, with TRBD1 matching over 7 bases. With V trimmed by 7 bases and J by 5 bases, 5 bases remained unmatched. The V gene's germline CDR1 is MNHEY and CDR2 SVGAGI. This CDR3 region has 12 residues. The CDR3 region is CASNRGGHEQYF. CDR3 nucleotides: TGTGCCAGCAACAGGGGCGGCCACGAGCAGTACTTC.

The chain carries TRBV6-5 and TRBJ2-7; tentatively, D is TRBD1 (6 bases). V was shortened by 2 bases and J by 4 bases, with 15 bases between the two germline ends. From germline, CDR1 is MNHEY and CDR2 SVGAGI. The CDR3 runs to 15 residues. CDR3 loop: CASSYLLGAVYEQYF. Here the CDR3 DNA reads TGTGCCAGCAGTTACCTCTTGGGGGCTGTTTACGAGCAGTACTTC.

The chain has TRBV29-1 and TRBJ2-5; 14 positions match TRBD2. V was pared by 7 bases and J by 2 bases, with 12 bases of the junction left unmatched. Germline V gives CDR1 SQVTM, CDR2 ANQGSEA. This CDR3 region has 17 residues. The CDR3, as DNA: TGCAGCGCCCCGGGACTAGCGGGGGCCCGCCGACAAGAGACCCAGTACTTC. It translates to CSAPGLAGARRQETQYF.

The chain recombines TRBV7-2 with TRBJ2-5, with D possibly TRBD2 on 7 matching bases. Germline assignment: CDR1 SGHTA and CDR2 FQGNSA. V lost 4 bases and J 7 bases, leaving 19 bases between the germline ends. This CDR3 has 15 amino acids. This chain's CDR3 is CASSSRGGDKVTQYF. The CDR3 DNA reads as TGTGCCAGCAGCTCACGCGGGGGCGATAAGGTGACCCAGTACTTC.

The V and J genes are TRBV18 and TRBJ1-3; 8 bases align to TRBD1. The ends lost 4 bases at V and 1 base at J; junction bases unmatched: 6. Germline-derived CDR1 and CDR2 are KGHSH and LQKENI. The CDR3 totals 16 residues. The CDR3 sequence: CASSLGQGASGNTIYF. The CDR3, as DNA: TGTGCCAGCTCACTCGGACAGGGCGCTTCTGGAAACACCATATATTTT.

The CDR3 nucleotides are TGTGCCAGCAGCCAGGGGGGGGCACCCGGGGAGCTGTTTTTT. It yields the protein CASSQGGAPGELFF. The chain is built from TRBV3-1 (or the pseudogene TRBV3-2) and TRBJ2-2; D perhaps matches TRBD2 (7 bases). The CDR3 covers 14 residues. Germline-derived CDR1 and CDR2 are LGHDT and YNNKEL (reference sequence). V was cut by 3 bases and J by 6 bases, with 11 bases left in between.

The chain carries TRBV9 and TRBJ1-4; D is undetermined. V was trimmed by 0 bases and J by 0 bases, leaving 6 bases between them. Germline lookup yields CDR1 SGDLS and CDR2 YYNGEE. The CDR3 length is 15 residues. CDR3 protein: CASSVGTTTNEKLFF. The CDR3 DNA follows: TGTGCCAGCAGCGTAGGGACTACAACTAATGAAAAACTGTTTTTT.

The chain joins TRBV29-1 to TRBJ1-1; a weak D match, TRBD1 (5 bases). Germline V gene data show CDR1 as SQVTM and CDR2 as ANQGSEA. The CDR3 contains 10 residues. The CDR3 DNA is TGCACCACAGGGAACACTGAAGCTTTCTTT. It codes for CTTGNTEAFF. The full variable domain, its missing parts supplied by reference TRBV29-1 and TRBJ1-1, is SAVISQKPSRDICQRGTSLTIQCQVDSQVTMMFWYRQQPGQSLTLIATANQGSEATYESGFVIDKFPISRPNLTFSTLTVSNMSPEDSSIYLCTTGNTEAFFGQGTRLTVV.

V and J are TRBV4-3 and TRBJ2-5; 7 bases align to TRBD2. The CDR3 totals 16 residues. Germline trimming cut 3 bases from V and 0 bases from J; bases unmatched to any gene: 7. Germline CDR1 LGHNA, CDR2 YSLEER. The CDR3 DNA reads as TGCGCCAGCAGCCAGGGAGGGCAAGGATACCAAGAGACCCAGTACTTC. Translated: CASSQGGQGYQETQYF.

The chain joins TRBV5-6 to TRBJ1-2; perhaps TRBD1 as D (6 bases). Germline V gene sequence: CDR1 SGHDT, CDR2 YYEEEE. There are 14 residues in the CDR3. With 6 bases removed from V and 7 bases from J, the gap between germline ends came to 19 bases. This CDR3 reads CASISVGGRFGYTF. The CDR3 nucleotides read TGTGCCAGCATATCTGTCGGGGGGCGATTTGGCTACACCTTC.

The chain recombines TRBV27 with TRBJ2-3; D is ambiguous. CDR3 length: 12 residues. With 4 bases removed from V and 4 bases from J, the gap between germline ends came to 6 bases. Germline V gene data show CDR1 as MNHEY and CDR2 as SMNVEV (reference sequence). The CDR3, as DNA: TGTGCCAGCAGTTCCGTAGCAGATACGCAGTATTTT. Its translation: CASSSVADTQYF.

This chain joins TRBV6-5 and TRBJ1-4, with 9 bases aligning to TRBD1. This CDR3 contains 13 residues. Germline V lookup: CDR1 MNHEY, CDR2 SVGAGI. The trim removed 6 bases at V and 7 bases at J, leaving 3 bases unmatched. The CDR3 spells CASRGQGREKLFF. DNA for the CDR3: TGTGCCAGCAGAGGACAGGGGCGTGAAAAACTGTTTTTT.

This clone was counted once. V and J are TRBV6-2 or TRBV6-3 and TRBJ2-4; tentatively, D is TRBD2 (6 bases). The CDR3 has 16 residues. Germline values: CDR1 MNHEY, CDR2 SVGEGT. V was shortened by 0 bases and J by 0 bases, with 9 bases between the two germline ends. The DNA of the CDR3 is TGTGCCAGCAGTTACTCGGGAGGATTAGCCAAAAACATTCAGTACTTC. This translates into CASSYSGGLAKNIQYF.

This clone showed up just once. The chain links TRBV5-6 to TRBJ2-3; D is possibly TRBD1 (5 bases). CDR1 is SGHDT, CDR2 YYEEEE, per germline. V was shortened by 1 base and J by 2 bases, with 8 bases between the two germline ends. The CDR3 runs to 14 residues. The CDR3 region is CASSLRGNTDTQYF. In DNA form, the CDR3 reads TGTGCCAGCAGCTTGAGGGGAAACACAGATACGCAGTATTTT.